This TCR beta chain was recorded in a study of T cells in Graves' hyperthyroidism and ophthalmopathy (dated by TCRdb to between 2018 and 2021). In terms of the full investigation: Peripheral blood samples were taken at initial diagnosis, before any treatment was given. The 85 to 100 discovery patients were randomly split 7:3 into training and test sets. Thyroid tissue and blood T-cell repertoires from about six Graves' hyperthyroidism patients were also compared in the study. Once sampling was done, hyperthyroidism patients were given methimazole at a starting dose of 30 mg daily, whereas ophthalmopathy patients were given high-dose intravenous methylprednisolone. TCR V-J signatures able to tell the groups apart were searched for in a discovery cohort of 95 or so patients, of whom under 45 had Graves' ophthalmopathy and roughly 57 had stable Graves' hyperthyroidism. According to the paper, TCR Vbeta CDR3 sequencing was carried out on some 140 peripheral blood samples, which came from over 40 ophthalmopathy, 70 to 80 hyperthyroidism and about 17 progressor patients. Whether ophthalmopathy could be predicted prospectively was tested in an independent validation cohort made up of roughly 19 hyperthyroidism patients plus 17 patients who later progressed to ophthalmopathy.

The TCR beta CDR3 regions were amplified from RNA transcripts. The first round of RT-PCR for the TCR CDR3 was performed with the HTBI primer set and the Qiagen OneStep RT-PCR kit. Libraries were constructed in a second round of multiplex PCR, after which size selection and purification were carried out. Sequencing of the libraries was done on an Illumina HiSeq2000 using paired-end 100 bp reads. In the original analysis: SOAPnuke was used to process the raw data, removing reads that contained adapters or uncalled bases, had a mean Phred below 15, or lacked an exact match to the constant primer or identifier. COPE v1.2.5 was used to merge high-quality paired reads, and clonotypes were defined as unique nucleotide sequences. Clonotypes were aligned to IMGT TRBV, TRBD and TRBJ reference segments using MiTCR v1.1. The analysis included only V-J combinations with a frequency above 0.0001, which together covered more than 99% of the repertoires. A TCS score was defined as the ratio of F50 (clonal expansion) to E x V (chaos), with BLOSUM62-based TCRdist applied between CDR3 peptides within each V-J. Welch's t-statistics and random forest reduced roughly 500 V-J features to 13, which were used in a naive Bayes classifier (R e1071). TCRdb itself trimmed the public reads at Q25 with fastp, ran MiXCR and retained productive beta chains. Entries that share a CDR3 protein sequence are merged under the most common genes and DNA. What appears here as the V and J calls and clone size reflects TCRdb's work, not the paper's. The sample data list 450,000 to 600,000 distinct CDR3 sequences, and 14% of these were observed just once. The ten largest account for about 15% of the sample.

Stable Graves' hyperthyroidism was defined as no progression to ophthalmopathy during 18 months of follow-up. The hyperthyroidism patients were between 18 and 65 years old and newly diagnosed, with a disease duration of less than 2 months. The study excluded patients with uncontrolled infections, other autoimmune diseases, pregnancy or lactation. Diagnoses relied on clinical symptoms, serum thyroxine and TRAb, thyroid ultrasound and orbital computed tomography. Ficoll-Paque density gradient centrifugation was used to isolate PBMCs from about 9 ml of fresh peripheral blood. Total RNA was extracted using Trizol reagent, and RNA quality was assessed on an Agilent 2100 Bioanalyzer. Regarding this clonotype: No antigen is known for it. No quality values exist for individual bases; no much larger clone is one base distant.

What the authors observed across the whole study: Sample size was not statistically predetermined, and blinding of investigators to group allocation was not performed. Blood samples also contained most of the expanded thyroid clonotypes (frequency above 0.001), which suggests that blood repertoires may reflect thyroid immune responses. In cross-validation, a model built on a 13 V-J signature told ophthalmopathy apart from stable hyperthyroidism with 85% to 90% sensitivity and approximately 81% specificity, and in testing the same model reached 80%/75%. In validation, the model predicted progression to ophthalmopathy with roughly 70% sensitivity and about 72% specificity, a median of around 6.6 months before onset.

From a lookup of the germline V gene, CDR1 and CDR2 are SNHLY and FYNNEI. The CDR3 holds 12 amino acids from the cysteine to the phenylalanine. This entry keeps only the CDR3 DNA: 36 bases, framed from base 1. V is cut by 7 bases and J by 1 base, and the space between the germline ends is 7 bases. The TCR was taken from a middle-aged woman with Graves' hyperthyroidism. This receptor chain uses TRBV2 and TRBJ2-5; no D gene call is confident. Sequenced material: blood. The CDR3 region reads CASKSFQETQYF. The nucleotide sequence is TGTGCCAGCAAAAGCTTCCAAGAGACCCAGTACTTC.